This T cell receptor (beta chain) was captured by sequencing in a study of T cell responses to AZD1222 COVID-19 vaccine. The V gene end was trimmed by 2 bases and the J gene end by 4 bases; junction bases not matched to a gene: 6. Per germline, CDR1 MDHEN and CDR2 SYDVKM. This CDR3 contains 16 residues. Study-level results: Spike-specific TCR breadth and depth were elevated following two AZD1222 doses. A mostly white British donor set with more females was recruited, and clonal diversity was possibly underestimated. Spike-wide coverage was observed for vaccine-associated CD4 TCRs, with dominant responses at 160-218 and 743-854. Targeting of unmutated variant regions was reportedly seen in nearly half of spike-specific TCRs.

Worth noting for this clone: Its antigen is undetermined.

The table came from immunoSEQ multiplex PCR; TCRdb's copy has only in-frame clones and leaves some out. The sample carries 150,000 or so clones, about 91% recorded once. The V call is TRBV28, the J call TRBJ1-3; 9 bases are a match to TRBD1. The source material was peripheral blood, sampled on day 0 of AZD1222 vaccination. The source of this sequence is an adult in good health. CDR3 DNA sequence: TGTGCCAGCAGTTTAGCGGGACAGGGACAAGGAAACACCATATATTTT. Its protein product is CASSLAGQGQGNTIYF.